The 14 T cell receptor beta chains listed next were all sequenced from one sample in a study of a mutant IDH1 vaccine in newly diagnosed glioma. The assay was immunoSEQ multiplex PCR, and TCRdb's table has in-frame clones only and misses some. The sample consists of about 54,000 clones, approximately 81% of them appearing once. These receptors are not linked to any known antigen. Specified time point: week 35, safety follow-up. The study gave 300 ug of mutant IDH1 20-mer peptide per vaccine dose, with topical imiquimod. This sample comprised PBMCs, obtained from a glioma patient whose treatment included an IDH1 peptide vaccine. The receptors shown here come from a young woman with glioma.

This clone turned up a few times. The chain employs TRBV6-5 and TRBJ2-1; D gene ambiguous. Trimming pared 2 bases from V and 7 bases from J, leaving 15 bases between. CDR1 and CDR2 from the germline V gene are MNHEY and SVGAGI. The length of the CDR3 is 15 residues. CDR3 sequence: CASSYREGHTNEQFF. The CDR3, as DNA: TGTGCCAGCAGTTACAGGGAAGGCCACACGAATGAGCAGTTCTTC.

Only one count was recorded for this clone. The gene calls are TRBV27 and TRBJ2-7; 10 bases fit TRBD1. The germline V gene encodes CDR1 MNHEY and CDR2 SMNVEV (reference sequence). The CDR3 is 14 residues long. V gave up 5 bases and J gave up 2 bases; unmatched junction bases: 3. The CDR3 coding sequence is TGTGCCAGCAGTACGGGGACAGGGGCCTACGAGCAGTACTTC. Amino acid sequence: CASSTGTGAYEQYF.

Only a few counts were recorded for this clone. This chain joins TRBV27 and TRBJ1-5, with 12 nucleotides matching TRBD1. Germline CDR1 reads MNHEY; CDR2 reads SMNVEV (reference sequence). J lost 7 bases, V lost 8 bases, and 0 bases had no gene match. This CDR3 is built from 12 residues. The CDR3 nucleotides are TGTGCCAGCGGGACAGGGGGCCAGCCCCAGCATTTT. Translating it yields CASGTGGQPQHF.

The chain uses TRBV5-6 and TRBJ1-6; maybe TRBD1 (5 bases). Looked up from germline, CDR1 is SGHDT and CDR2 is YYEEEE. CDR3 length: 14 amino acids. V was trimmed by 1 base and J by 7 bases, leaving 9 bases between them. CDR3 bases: TGTGCCAGCAGCTTGTTCGAGGGGAATTCACCCCTCCACTTT. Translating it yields CASSLFEGNSPLHF. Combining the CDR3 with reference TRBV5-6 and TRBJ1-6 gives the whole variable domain DAGVTQSPTHLIKTRGQQVTLRCSPKSGHDTVSWYQQALGQGPQFIFQYYEEEERQRGNFPDRFSGHQFPNYSSELNVNALLLGDSALYLCASSLFEGNSPLHFGNGTRLTVT.

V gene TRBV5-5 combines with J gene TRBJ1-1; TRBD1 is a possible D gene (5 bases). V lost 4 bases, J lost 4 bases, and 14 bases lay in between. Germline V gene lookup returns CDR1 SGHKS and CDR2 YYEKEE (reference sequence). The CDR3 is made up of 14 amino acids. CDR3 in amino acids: CASSERGSGTEAFF. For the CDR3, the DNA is TGTGCCAGCAGCGAACGGGGCTCGGGCACTGAAGCTTTCTTT.

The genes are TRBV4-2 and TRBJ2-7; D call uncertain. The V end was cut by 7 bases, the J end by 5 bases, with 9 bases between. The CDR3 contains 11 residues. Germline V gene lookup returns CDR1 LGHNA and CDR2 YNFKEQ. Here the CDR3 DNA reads TGTGCCAGCAAGGGTGGGGACGAGCAGTACTTC. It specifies CASKGGDEQYF.

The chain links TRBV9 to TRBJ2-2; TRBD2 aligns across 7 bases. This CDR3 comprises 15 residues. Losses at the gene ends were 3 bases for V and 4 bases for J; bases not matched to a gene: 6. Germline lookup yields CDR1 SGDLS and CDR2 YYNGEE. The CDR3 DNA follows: TGTGCCAGCAGCGGCGGACTAGTCTTCACCGGGGAGCTGTTTTTT. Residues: CASSGGLVFTGELFF.

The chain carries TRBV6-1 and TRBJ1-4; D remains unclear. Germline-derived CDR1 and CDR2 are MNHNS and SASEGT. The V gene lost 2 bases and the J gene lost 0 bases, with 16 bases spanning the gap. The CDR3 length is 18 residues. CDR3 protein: CASSELRGATSTNEKLFF. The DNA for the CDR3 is TGTGCCAGCAGTGAACTTCGAGGTGCTACCTCAACTAATGAAAAACTGTTTTTT.

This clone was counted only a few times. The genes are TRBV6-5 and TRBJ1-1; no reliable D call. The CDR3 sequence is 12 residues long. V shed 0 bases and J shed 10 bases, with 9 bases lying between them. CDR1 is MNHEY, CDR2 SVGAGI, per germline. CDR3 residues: CASSYSEGRAFF. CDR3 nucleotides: TGTGCCAGCAGTTACTCGGAAGGTAGAGCTTTCTTT.

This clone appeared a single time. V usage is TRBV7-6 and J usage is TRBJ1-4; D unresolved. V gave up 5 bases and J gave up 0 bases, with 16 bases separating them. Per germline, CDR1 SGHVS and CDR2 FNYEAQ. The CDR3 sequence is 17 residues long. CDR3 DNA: TGTGCCAGCAGCGCGCTGTTTTCCAGAGCAACTAATGAAAAACTGTTTTTT. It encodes CASSALFSRATNEKLFF.

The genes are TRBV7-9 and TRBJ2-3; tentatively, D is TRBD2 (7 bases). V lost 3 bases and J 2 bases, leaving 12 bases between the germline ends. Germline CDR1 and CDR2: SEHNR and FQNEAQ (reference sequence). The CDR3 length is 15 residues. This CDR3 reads CASSLGEGDTDTQYF. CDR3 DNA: TGTGCCAGCAGCTTGGGGGAGGGGGACACAGATACGCAGTATTTT.

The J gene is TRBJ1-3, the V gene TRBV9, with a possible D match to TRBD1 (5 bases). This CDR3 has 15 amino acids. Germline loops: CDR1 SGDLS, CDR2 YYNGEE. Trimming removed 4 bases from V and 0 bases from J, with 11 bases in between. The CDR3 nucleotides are TGTGCCAGCAGCCCAGCAGGGAGCTCTGGAAACACCATATATTTT. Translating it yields CASSPAGSSGNTIYF.

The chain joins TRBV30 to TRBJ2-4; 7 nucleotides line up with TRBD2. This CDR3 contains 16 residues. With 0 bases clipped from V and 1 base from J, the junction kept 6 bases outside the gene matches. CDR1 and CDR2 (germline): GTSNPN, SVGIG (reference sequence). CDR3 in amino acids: CAWSVGRVGAKNIQYF. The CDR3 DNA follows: TGTGCCTGGAGTGTTGGGAGGGTCGGGGCCAAAAACATTCAGTACTTC.

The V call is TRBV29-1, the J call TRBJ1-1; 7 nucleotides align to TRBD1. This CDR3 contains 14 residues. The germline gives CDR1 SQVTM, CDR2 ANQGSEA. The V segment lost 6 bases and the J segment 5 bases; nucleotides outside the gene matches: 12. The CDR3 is CSVSTGALRTEAFF. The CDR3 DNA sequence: TGCAGCGTGTCCACAGGGGCCCTTAGGACTGAAGCTTTCTTT. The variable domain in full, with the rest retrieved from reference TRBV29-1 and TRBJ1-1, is SAVISQKPSRDICQRGTSLTIQCQVDSQVTMMFWYRQQPGQSLTLIATANQGSEATYESGFVIDKFPISRPNLTFSTLTVSNMSPEDSSIYLCSVSTGALRTEAFFGQGTRLTVV.